In its sample, the clone carrying this T cell receptor (beta chain) was seen a few times. The target antigen is unknown. The data were obtained in a study of early T cells in non-severe SARS-CoV-2 infection. Overall study: Sequencing was performed on bulk RNA from unsorted whole blood, leaving chains unpaired.

The V gene end was trimmed by 5 bases and the J gene end by 0 bases; junction bases not matched to a gene: 9. The CDR3 spans 18 residues. The germline gives CDR1 LNHDA, CDR2 SQIVND (reference sequence). Attachment of unique molecular identifiers to individual cDNA molecules was performed. TCRdb processed the 5' RACE reads anew with MiXCR; each CDR3 protein has one entry. Of some 89,000 distinct CDR3 sequences in the sample, around 10% were seen once. Study results and caveats: Private and CD4 specificities were missed by VDJdb matching, which favored anti-spike CD8 responses.

This TCR derives from an adult who was a healthcare worker with PCR-confirmed SARS-CoV-2 infection or an uninfected control (not recorded which). The J gene is TRBJ2-6, the V gene TRBV19, with 8 bases fitting TRBD1. The source material was whole blood, sampled at baseline. The CDR3 is CASSPDRASLSGANVLTF. CDR3 coding DNA: TGTGCCAGTAGTCCGGACAGGGCCTCCCTCTCTGGGGCCAACGTCCTGACTTTC. Full variable domain (missing parts from reference TRBV19 and TRBJ2-6): DGGITQSPKYLFRKEGQNVTLSCEQNLNHDAMYWYRQDPGQGLRLIYYSQIVNDFQKGDIAEGYSVSREKKESFPLTVTSAQKNPTAFYLCASSPDRASLSGANVLTFGAGSRLTVL.